The TCR beta chain under discussion was sequenced for a study of blood T cells in healthy people across ages. Primers used in a second PCR of roughly 7 to 12 cycles were a sample-barcoded 5' primer and a J-beta primer mix. TCRdb re-called the 5' RACE reads with MiXCR, one entry per CDR3 protein. The data show around 700,000 distinct CDR3 sequences, with 20% to 30% seen just once and 9.4% held by the top ten. Germline CDR1 reads SGDLS; CDR2 reads YYNGEE. Deletions cut 4 bases from V and 1 base from J, with 11 bases between. The CDR3 covers 14 residues. This clonotype has only a few counts. The sample also formed part of further work on T cells of mothers and their children.

This rearrangement joins TRBV9 to TRBJ1-2; no clear D gene. This clonotype was sampled from a boy between 10 and 17 years old in good health. The sample was blood. CDR3 protein: CASSPGPGNYGYTF. CDR3 nucleotide sequence: TGTGCCAGCAGCCCGGGTCCCGGTAACTATGGCTACACCTTC. The full variable domain, its missing parts supplied by reference TRBV9 and TRBJ1-2, is DSGVTQTPKHLITATGQRVTLRCSPRSGDLSVYWYQQSLDQGLQFLIQYYNGEERAKGNILERFSAQQFPDLHSELNLSSLELGDSALYFCASSPGPGNYGYTFGSGTRLTVV.